This T cell receptor beta chain was found in a study of blood T cells in healthy people across ages. All donors came from Russia, were Caucasian and healthy, and spanned ages roughly 6 to 95. In each sample, at least 6.5 million PBMCs were isolated. A second PCR, run for about 7 to 11 cycles, used a sample-barcoded 5' primer plus a J-beta primer mix. Each CDR3 protein gets one entry after TCRdb re-called the 5' RACE reads with MiXCR. The profile shows 980,000 or so distinct CDR3 sequences, roughly 52% of them singletons. A single count supports this clonotype. This clonotype was sampled from a young man in good health. Sample: blood.

The CDR3 DNA reads TGTGCCACCGCTAGCGGGGGGGCATCAGATACGCAGTATTTT. Its translation is CATASGGASDTQYF. The chain combines TRBV7-2 with TRBJ2-3; 12 bases are shared with TRBD2. Germline values: CDR1 SGHTA, CDR2 FQGNSA. V lost 10 bases and J lost 4; bases outside the gene matches: 6. The CDR3 covers 14 residues.